One sample yielded the 12 T cell receptor beta chains listed below, sequenced in a study of post-analysis software for immune sequencing data. Libraries were made from TCR beta cDNA, and they carried unique molecular identifiers. MiXCR, run by TCRdb on the PCR reads, gives a single entry per CDR3 protein. The table lists some 690,000 distinct CDR3 sequences, just under 30% of them singletons. Overall study findings and caveats: Patients carried five TRBV segments more frequently than controls did, and TRBV5-6, TRBV5-1 and TRBV20-1 were among them.

Their antigens are not known. The material sequenced was blood. The source of these receptors is a girl aged 5-17 years with multiple sclerosis.

This chain joins TRBV20-1 and TRBJ2-3; D gene ambiguous. The CDR3 runs to 12 residues. Deletions cut 5 bases from V and 3 bases from J, with 9 bases between. CDR1 is DFQATT, CDR2 SNEGSKA, per germline (reference sequence). The DNA for the CDR3 is TGCAGTGCTCCTGGTCGGACAGATACGCAGTATTTT. Protein product: CSAPGRTDTQYF.

There are a few counts of this clonotype. The chain combines TRBV6-6 with TRBJ2-1; D is unresolved. This CDR3 has 13 amino acids. The V and J ends lost 6 bases and 8 bases respectively, with 14 bases between them. Germline CDR1 reads MNHNY; CDR2 reads SVGAGI (reference sequence). CDR3 sequence: CASSLIVGYEQFF. Written as DNA, the CDR3 is TGTGCCAGCAGCCTTATCGTAGGGTATGAGCAGTTCTTC.

This chain joins TRBV5-5 and TRBJ2-7, with D possibly being TRBD1 (6 bases). This CDR3 region has 15 residues. Trimming removed 0 bases from V and 4 bases from J, with 14 bases in between. Per germline, CDR1 SGHKS and CDR2 YYEKEE (reference sequence). The CDR3 loop is CASSLGQGTIYEQYF. CDR3 sequence (DNA): TGTGCCAGCAGCTTGGGTCAGGGGACGATATACGAGCAGTACTTC.

The genes are TRBV14 and TRBJ1-2; 10 bases align to TRBD1. The ends lost 1 base at V and 8 bases at J; junction bases unmatched: 10. CDR1 is SGHDN, CDR2 FVKESK, per germline. The CDR3 covers 16 residues. For the CDR3, the DNA is TGTGCCAGCAGCCAAGGCCGACAGGGGGCCGGGGCGGGCTACACCTTC. Residues: CASSQGRQGAGAGYTF. Together with reference TRBV14 and TRBJ1-2, the CDR3 gives the full variable domain: EAGVTQFPSHSVIEKGQTVTLRCDPISGHDNLYWYRRVMGKEIKFLLHFVKESKQDESGMPNNRFLAERTGGTYSTLKVQPAELEDSGVYFCASSQGRQGAGAGYTFGSGTRLTVV.

This clonotype was counted between two and nine times. V and J are TRBV29-1 and TRBJ2-1; unclear D gene. The CDR3 covers 14 residues. The germline V gene encodes CDR1 SQVTM and CDR2 ANQGSEA. Deletions cut 7 bases from V and 2 bases from J, with 15 bases between. CDR3 loop: CSASDRPTYNEQFF. The CDR3 DNA reads as TGCAGCGCCTCGGACCGTCCGACCTACAATGAGCAGTTCTTC.

The gene calls are TRBV20-1 and TRBJ2-7, with a weak D call TRBD2 (6 bases). This CDR3 contains 15 residues. Germline V gene lookup returns CDR1 DFQATT and CDR2 SNEGSKA (reference sequence). Trimming removed 8 bases at V and 0 bases at J, with 20 bases between. The CDR3, as DNA: TGCAGTCGAGCTTCACTAGCTTCCAGCTCCTACGAGCAGTACTTC. Translated: CSRASLASSSYEQYF.

The chain links TRBV4-1 to TRBJ1-1; the D is unclear. The V gene's germline CDR1 is MGHRA and CDR2 YSYEKL. The CDR3 runs to 15 residues. The ends were cut back, 1 base at V and 3 bases at J, with 12 bases in the middle. The chain's CDR3 is CASSQGRGVDTEAFF. DNA of the CDR3: TGCGCCAGCAGCCAAGGTCGGGGTGTGGACACTGAAGCTTTCTTT.

This clonotype showed up just a few times. This rearrangement joins TRBV29-1 to TRBJ1-2; D is possibly TRBD1 (5 bases). Germline V gives CDR1 SQVTM, CDR2 ANQGSEA. CDR3 length: 14 amino acids. Trimming took 0 bases from V and 7 from J, leaving 15 bases between them. As DNA, the CDR3 is TGCAGCGTTGAAGATCCCGGCAGGGTCGGTGGCTACACCTTC. It yields the protein CSVEDPGRVGGYTF.

This clonotype turned up a few times. The chain has TRBV7-9 and TRBJ1-2; weak D call: TRBD1 (5 bases). V was shortened by 4 bases and J by 8 bases, with 20 bases between the two germline ends. CDR3 size: 15 residues. The germline V gene has CDR1 SEHNR and CDR2 FQNEAQ (reference sequence). Here the CDR3 reads CASSSKSGTREGYTF. DNA of the CDR3: TGTGCCAGCAGCTCTAAGTCGGGGACCCGGGAAGGCTACACCTTC.

The gene calls are TRBV2 and TRBJ2-3, with unresolved D. Germline loops: CDR1 SNHLY, CDR2 FYNNEI. The CDR3 is 14 residues long. Between the trimmed V and J ends, which lost 0 bases and 0 bases, there was a span of 4 bases. CDR3 nucleotide sequence: TGTGCCAGCAGTGAAGCTCACAGCACAGATACGCAGTATTTT. As protein: CASSEAHSTDTQYF.

The rearrangement joins TRBV6-4 to TRBJ2-3; maybe TRBD1 (6 bases). There are 13 residues in the CDR3. V was shortened by 3 bases and J by 8 bases, with 12 bases between the two germline ends. Germline V lookup: CDR1 MRHNA, CDR2 SNTAGT. CDR3 amino acids: CASSEQGRATQYF. The CDR3 DNA reads TGTGCCAGCAGTGAACAGGGACGCGCTACGCAGTATTTT.

The V call is TRBV12-3 or TRBV12-4, the J call TRBJ2-5; a weak D match, TRBD2 (5 bases). The CDR3 has 13 residues. Trimming removed 3 bases at V and 5 bases at J, with 10 bases between. CDR3 region: CASSLGALETQYF. The DNA for the CDR3 is TGTGCCAGCAGTTTGGGAGCCCTCGAGACCCAGTACTTC.